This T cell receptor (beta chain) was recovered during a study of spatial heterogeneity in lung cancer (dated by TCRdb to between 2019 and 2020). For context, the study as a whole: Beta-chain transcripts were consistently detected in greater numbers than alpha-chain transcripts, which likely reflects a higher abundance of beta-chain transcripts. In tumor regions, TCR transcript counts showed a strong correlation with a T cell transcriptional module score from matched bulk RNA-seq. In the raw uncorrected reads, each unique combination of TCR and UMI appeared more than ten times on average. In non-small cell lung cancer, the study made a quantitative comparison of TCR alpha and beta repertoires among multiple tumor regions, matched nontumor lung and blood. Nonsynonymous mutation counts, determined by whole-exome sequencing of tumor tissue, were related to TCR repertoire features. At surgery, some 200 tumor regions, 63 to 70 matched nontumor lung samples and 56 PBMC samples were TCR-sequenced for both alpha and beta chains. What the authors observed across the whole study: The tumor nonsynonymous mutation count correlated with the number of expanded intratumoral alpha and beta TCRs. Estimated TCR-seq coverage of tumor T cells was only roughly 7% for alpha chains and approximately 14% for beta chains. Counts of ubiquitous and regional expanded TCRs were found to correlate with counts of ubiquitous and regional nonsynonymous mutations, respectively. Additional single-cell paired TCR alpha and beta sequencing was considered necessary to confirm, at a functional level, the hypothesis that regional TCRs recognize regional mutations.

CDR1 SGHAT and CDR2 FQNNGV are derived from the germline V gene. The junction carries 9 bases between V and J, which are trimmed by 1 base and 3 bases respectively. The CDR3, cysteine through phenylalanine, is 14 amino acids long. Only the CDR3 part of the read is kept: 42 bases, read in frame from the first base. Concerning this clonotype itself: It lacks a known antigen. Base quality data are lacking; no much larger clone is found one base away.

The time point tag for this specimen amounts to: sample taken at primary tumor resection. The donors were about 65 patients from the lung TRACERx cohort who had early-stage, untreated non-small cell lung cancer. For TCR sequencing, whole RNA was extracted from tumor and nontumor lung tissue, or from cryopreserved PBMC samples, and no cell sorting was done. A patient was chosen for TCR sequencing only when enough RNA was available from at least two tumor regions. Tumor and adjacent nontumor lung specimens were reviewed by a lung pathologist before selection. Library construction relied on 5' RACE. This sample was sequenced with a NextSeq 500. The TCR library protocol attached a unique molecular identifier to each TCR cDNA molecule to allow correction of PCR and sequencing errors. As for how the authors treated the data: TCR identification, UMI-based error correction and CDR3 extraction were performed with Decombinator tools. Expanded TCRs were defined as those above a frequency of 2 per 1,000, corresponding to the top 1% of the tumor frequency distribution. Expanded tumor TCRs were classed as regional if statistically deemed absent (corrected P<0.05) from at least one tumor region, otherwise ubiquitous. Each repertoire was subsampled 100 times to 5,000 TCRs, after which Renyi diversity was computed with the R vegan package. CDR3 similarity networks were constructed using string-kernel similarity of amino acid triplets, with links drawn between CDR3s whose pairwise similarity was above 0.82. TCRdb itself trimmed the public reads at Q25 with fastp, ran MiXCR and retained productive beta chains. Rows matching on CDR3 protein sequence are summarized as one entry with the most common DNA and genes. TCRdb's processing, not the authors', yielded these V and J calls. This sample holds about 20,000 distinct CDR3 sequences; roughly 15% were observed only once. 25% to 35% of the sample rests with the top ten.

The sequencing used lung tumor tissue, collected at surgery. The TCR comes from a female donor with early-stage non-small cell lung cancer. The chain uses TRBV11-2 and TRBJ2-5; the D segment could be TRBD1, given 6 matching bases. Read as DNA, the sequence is TGTGCCAGCAGCTTAGCGGGACAAAAAGAGACCCAGTACTTC. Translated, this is CASSLAGQKETQYF.